The 3 T cell receptor beta chains listed next were all sequenced from one sample in a study of blood T cell dynamics during melanoma immunotherapy. The protocol was immunoSEQ multiplex PCR, while the TCRdb copy is restricted to in-frame clones and leaves out a portion. The data hold 8,000 to 11,000 clones, with 70% to 90% observed a single time. Time point defined: week 3, after first cycle of checkpoint inhibitor. The sequenced sample was blood, obtained from a patient treated with checkpoint blockade. The receptor set was obtained from a human donor with melanoma.

The DNA for the CDR3 is TGTGCCAGCAGACCCATCCAAGAAGAGACCCAGTACTTC. Translating gives CASRPIQEETQYF. The chain is built from TRBV27 and TRBJ2-5, with no clear D. The CDR3 loop spans 13 amino acids. V lost 6 bases to trimming and J lost 3 bases, with 11 bases between them. Germline V CDR1 and CDR2: MNHEY, SMNVEV (reference sequence).

This chain uses TRBV5-1 with TRBJ1-2; D possibly corresponds to TRBD1 (6 bases). Germline values: CDR1 SGHRS, CDR2 YFSETQ. This CDR3 spans 15 amino acids. V was trimmed by 0 bases and J by 6 bases, leaving 15 bases between them. CDR3 DNA sequence: TGCGCCAGCAGCTTGGGAGGGACATACAATGATGGCTACACCTTC. Translated, it gives CASSLGGTYNDGYTF.

This chain joins TRBV6-5 and TRBJ2-1, with 10 bases lining up with TRBD2. Losses at the gene ends were 5 bases for V and 7 bases for J; bases not matched to a gene: 5. Germline V gene lookup returns CDR1 MNHEY and CDR2 SVGAGI. The CDR3 loop spans 14 amino acids. CDR3 in amino acids: CASSSGRAGNEQFF. As DNA, the CDR3 is TGTGCCAGCAGTAGCGGGAGGGCCGGAAATGAGCAGTTCTTC.